One and the same sample provided the 12 T cell receptor beta chains below, sequenced in a study of response to subunit inactivated influenza vaccine. MiXCR, run by TCRdb on the RT-PCR reads, gives a single entry per CDR3 protein. There are some 800,000 distinct CDR3 sequences in the sample; around 20% occur only once, and 10% lies in the top ten. The sample in question was PBMCs from blood, obtained 5 to 6 days after vaccination. Receptor source: a man aged 45-60 years who received an inactivated influenza vaccine.

The rearrangement uses TRBV12-3 or TRBV12-4 and TRBJ1-5; D uncertain. This CDR3 spans 14 amino acids. Trimming left V 3 bases short and J 5 bases short, with 11 bases between. The CDR3 sequence: CASSLWPGDQPQHF. In DNA form, the CDR3 reads TGTGCCAGCAGTTTGTGGCCCGGGGATCAGCCCCAGCATTTT.

CDR3 in DNA: TGTGCCAGCGGTTGGGGAGGGACGAACACCGGGGAGCTGTTTTTT. It encodes CASGWGGTNTGELFF. The chain is built from TRBV5-5 and TRBJ2-2; 7 bases fit TRBD2. Per the germline V gene, CDR1 is SGHKS and CDR2 is YYEKEE (reference sequence). This CDR3 comprises 15 residues. V shed 7 bases and J 0 bases; nucleotides not matched to a gene: 6.

The chain is built from TRBV6-5 and TRBJ2-1; TRBD2 agrees at 10 bases. Germline V gene data show CDR1 as MNHEY and CDR2 as SVGAGI. V gave up 0 bases and J gave up 9 bases; unmatched junction bases: 5. The CDR3 is 15 residues long. The CDR3 DNA sequence: TGTGCCAGCAGTTACTCCGGGACTAGCGCGAGTGAGCAGTTCTTC. Translation gives CASSYSGTSASEQFF.

The table lists this clonotype with a few counts. V is TRBV4-2 and J is TRBJ2-5, with TRBD1 matching over 9 bases. J was trimmed by 2 bases and V by 2 bases; bases with no gene match: 3. The germline V gene has CDR1 LGHNA and CDR2 YNFKEQ. This CDR3 has 15 residues. CDR3 nucleotide sequence: TGTGCCAGCAGCCAAACGACAGGGGGACAAGAGACCCAGTACTTC. It encodes CASSQTTGGQETQYF.

J is TRBJ2-7 and V is TRBV7-3; 9 bases are shared with TRBD2. J was trimmed by 2 bases and V by 2 bases; bases with no gene match: 4. In germline, CDR1 is SGHTA, CDR2 FQGTGA. This CDR3 is built from 15 residues. The CDR3 loop is CASSLLAGDPYEQYF. DNA for the CDR3: TGTGCCAGCAGCTTATTAGCGGGAGACCCCTACGAGCAGTACTTC.

This clonotype was counted ten times or more. V gene TRBV6-5 combines with J gene TRBJ2-2; 12 nucleotides agree with TRBD2. CDR1 MNHEY and CDR2 SVGAGI come from the germline V gene. The CDR3 loop spans 17 amino acids. The V segment lost 0 bases and the J segment 8 bases; nucleotides outside the gene matches: 7. The CDR3 reads CASSYSWTSGTLGELFF. Written as DNA, the CDR3 is TGTGCCAGCAGTTACTCGTGGACTAGCGGGACCCTTGGGGAGCTGTTTTTT.

This clonotype was counted at least ten times. The rearrangement uses TRBV29-1 and TRBJ2-7, with D perhaps TRBD1 or TRBD2 (5 bases each). CDR3 size: 13 residues. V lost 3 bases and J 4 bases, leaving 13 bases between the germline ends. Germline V gene sequence: CDR1 SQVTM, CDR2 ANQGSEA. DNA of the CDR3: TGCAGCGTTGAGGGACCGGGGTCTTACGAGCAGTACTTC. Protein: CSVEGPGSYEQYF.

V usage is TRBV20-1 and J usage is TRBJ2-1; 14 bases fit TRBD2. Germline V gene data show CDR1 as DFQATT and CDR2 as SNEGSKA (reference sequence). The CDR3 loop spans 14 amino acids. With V trimmed by 5 bases and J by 8 bases, 5 bases remained unmatched. The CDR3 sequence is CSAGGTSGSDEQFF. As DNA, the CDR3 is TGCAGTGCTGGAGGGACTAGCGGGAGTGATGAGCAGTTCTTC.

The table lists this clonotype with a few counts. The genes are TRBV20-1 and TRBJ2-5; TRBD1 or TRBD2 may be the D gene (5 bases each). Germline V CDR1 and CDR2: DFQATT, SNEGSKA (reference sequence). This CDR3 has 12 amino acids. V was trimmed by 5 bases and J by 0 bases, leaving 7 bases between them. CDR3 nucleotides: TGCAGTGCTTGGGGGTACCAAGAGACCCAGTACTTC. It translates to CSAWGYQETQYF.

V gene TRBV30 combines with J gene TRBJ2-1; no clear D gene. The V gene lost 5 bases and the J gene lost 1 base, with 6 bases spanning the gap. The CDR3 is 12 amino acids. CDR1 and CDR2 (germline): GTSNPN, SVGIG (reference sequence). CDR3 protein: CAWGRSYNEQFF. The CDR3 nucleotides are TGTGCCTGGGGTCGGTCCTACAATGAGCAGTTCTTC.

The CDR3 coding sequence is TGTGCCACCAGTGATTCGAGGAGATCACAGAACTCCTACGAGCAGTACTTC. The encoded protein is CATSDSRRSQNSYEQYF. The chain links TRBV24-1 to TRBJ2-7; no definite D call. Trimming left V 2 bases short and J 0 bases short, with 16 bases between. The CDR3 loop spans 17 amino acids. CDR1 is KGHDR and CDR2 is SFDVKD in the germline V gene.

The chain recombines TRBV5-6 with TRBJ2-1; unclear D gene. V was cut by 0 bases and J by 2 bases, with 12 bases left in between. The germline CDR1 and CDR2 sequences are SGHDT and YYEEEE. This CDR3 comprises 16 residues. CDR3 loop: CASSLAGPSTYNEQFF. CDR3 DNA: TGTGCCAGCAGCTTGGCCGGACCCTCCACCTACAATGAGCAGTTCTTC.